These 21 T cell receptor beta chains originate from one sample sequenced in a study of shared clonotypes between healthy human individuals. TCRdb keeps only in-frame clones here, not all; method: immunoSEQ multiplex PCR. Of more than 2,000,000 clones in the sample, around 90% were seen once. Sequencing input: naive CD4+ T cells sorted from blood. The subset was: CD45RA+ positively selected. The receptors were gathered from a man in his late teens or twenties in good health.

V usage is TRBV10-3 and J usage is TRBJ1-1; maybe TRBD1 (6 bases). CDR3 length equals 14 residues. Germline lookup yields CDR1 ENHRY and CDR2 SYGVKD. The germline V and J ends were trimmed by 4 bases and 0 bases, with 9 bases remaining between them. As DNA, the CDR3 is TGTGCCATCAGTGCACAGGGCATGAACACTGAAGCTTTCTTT. Translating it yields CAISAQGMNTEAFF.

This clone was counted once. This chain links TRBV5-5 with TRBJ2-1; no clear D. Germline CDR1 is SGHKS and CDR2 is YYEKEE (reference sequence). The CDR3 contains 12 residues. Trimming removed 4 bases from V and 5 bases from J, with 7 bases in between. The CDR3 bases are TGTGCCAGCAGCCCTCGGGACAATGAGCAGTTCTTC. This gives the protein CASSPRDNEQFF.

The chain combines TRBV19 with TRBJ1-2, with 7 bases matching TRBD1. CDR1 and CDR2 from the germline V gene are LNHDA and SQIVND (reference sequence). The length of the CDR3 is 16 residues. The ends lost 8 bases at V and 7 bases at J; junction bases unmatched: 19. The CDR3 nucleotides are TGTGCCAGTTCCCTTTCGGGGACAGCCTCTTACGGTGGCTACACCTTC. It codes for CASSLSGTASYGGYTF.

The V call is TRBV4-1, the J call TRBJ2-1; 9 nucleotides agree with TRBD2. The V gene's germline CDR1 is MGHRA and CDR2 YSYEKL. Trimming took 3 bases from V and 6 from J; bases not matched to a gene: 9. The length of the CDR3 is 16 residues. CDR3 nucleotides: TGCGCCAGCAGCCAGGGGGCAGGCGGGGGGGCCAATGAGCAGTTCTTC. This gives the protein CASSQGAGGGANEQFF.

This rearrangement joins TRBV5-1 to TRBJ1-2, with 8 bases matching TRBD1. Germline V CDR1 and CDR2: SGHRS, YFSETQ. CDR3 length: 15 amino acids. The trim removed 4 bases at V and 5 bases at J, leaving 10 bases unmatched. CDR3 sequence reads: CASSPEGTGGYGYTF. In nucleotides, the CDR3 is TGCGCCAGCAGCCCGGAGGGGACAGGCGGTTATGGCTACACCTTC.

The genes are TRBV5-1 and TRBJ2-3; D unresolved. Per germline, CDR1 SGHRS and CDR2 YFSETQ. CDR3 length: 12 amino acids. The V and J ends lost 5 bases and 1 base respectively, with 5 bases between them. CDR3 nucleotide sequence: TGCGCCAGCAGAAAGGGCACAGATACGCAGTATTTT. Its protein is CASRKGTDTQYF.

The chain carries TRBV5-4 and TRBJ2-3; 8 bases are a match to TRBD2. V gave up 6 bases and J gave up 0 bases; unmatched junction bases: 6. CDR3 length: 15 amino acids. The germline V gene encodes CDR1 SGHNT and CDR2 YYREEE (reference sequence). CDR3 in DNA: TGTGCCAGCACCCCCGGGGGGGGTAGCACAGATACGCAGTATTTT. This codes for CASTPGGGSTDTQYF.

The chain carries TRBV6-1 and TRBJ2-7, with D possibly being TRBD1 (5 bases). Germline CDR1 is MNHNS and CDR2 is SASEGT. V was cut by 2 bases and J by 3 bases, with 14 bases left in between. The CDR3 consists of 15 residues. The CDR3 nucleotides read TGTGCCAGCAGTGAACCGGCAGGGCCCCACTACGAGCAGTACTTC. It is translated as CASSEPAGPHYEQYF.

The V gene is TRBV5-5, the J gene TRBJ2-7, with D perhaps TRBD2 (5 bases). The germline V and J ends were trimmed by 5 bases and 4 bases, with 16 bases remaining between them. The CDR3 has 14 amino acids. Germline lookup yields CDR1 SGHKS and CDR2 YYEKEE (reference sequence). The chain's CDR3 is CASSSLGVGYEQYF. CDR3 bases: TGTGCCAGCAGTTCACTCGGGGTGGGATACGAGCAGTACTTC.

This chain joins TRBV7-2 and TRBJ2-3; 8 nucleotides agree with TRBD2. Looked up from germline, CDR1 is SGHTA and CDR2 is FQGNSA. The CDR3 has 15 residues. J was trimmed by 0 bases and V by 2 bases; bases with no gene match: 1. For the CDR3, the DNA is TGTGCCAGCAGCTTATCTAGCGGGAGCACAGATACGCAGTATTTT. This codes for CASSLSSGSTDTQYF.

Comments on this clone: Other nucleotide sequences in the sample specify the same CDR3. V is TRBV9 and J is TRBJ1-6; D possibly corresponds to TRBD1 (5 bases). This CDR3 is built from 14 residues. In germline, CDR1 is SGDLS, CDR2 YYNGEE. The V gene lost 3 bases and the J gene lost 8 bases, with 12 bases spanning the gap. Here the CDR3 reads CASSGDQGYSPLHF. The CDR3 coding sequence is TGTGCCAGCAGCGGTGATCAGGGTTATTCACCCCTCCACTTT.

About this clone itself: The same CDR3 also results from other DNA sequences found in this sample. The chain employs TRBV18 and TRBJ1-6; 10 bases fit TRBD1. The CDR3 loop spans 14 amino acids. Germline-derived CDR1 and CDR2 are KGHSH and LQKENI. After removal of 4 bases from V and 7 bases from J, the junction contained 1 base not matched to a gene. CDR3 residues: CASSRDRGNSPLHF. Written as DNA, the CDR3 is TGTGCCAGCTCACGGGACAGGGGAAATTCACCCCTCCACTTT.

The chain is built from TRBV2 and TRBJ2-3; tentatively, D is TRBD1 (5 bases). Germline values: CDR1 SNHLY, CDR2 FYNNEI. The CDR3 loop spans 13 amino acids. V was trimmed by 7 bases and J by 3 bases, leaving 11 bases between them. The CDR3 DNA sequence: TGTGCCAGCAACAAGGGGATAACAGATACGCAGTATTTT. It yields the protein CASNKGITDTQYF.

V is TRBV5-1 and J is TRBJ2-5; D is unresolved. This CDR3 has 12 residues. Germline CDR1 is SGHRS and CDR2 is YFSETQ. The V and J ends lost 0 bases and 9 bases respectively, with 9 bases between them. CDR3 loop: CASSLENGAQYF. The CDR3 coding sequence is TGCGCCAGCAGCTTGGAAAATGGGGCCCAGTACTTC.

Written as DNA, the CDR3 is TGTGCCAGCAGCTTAGTCCCTGGGACCAACTATGGCTACACCTTC. It specifies CASSLVPGTNYGYTF. The rearrangement joins TRBV11-2 to TRBJ1-2, with D perhaps matching TRBD1 (5 bases). Per germline, CDR1 SGHAT and CDR2 FQNNGV. The CDR3 runs to 15 residues. With 1 base removed from V and 2 bases from J, the gap between germline ends came to 11 bases.

Note on this clone: Distinct nucleotide sequences in the sample also encode this CDR3. V usage is TRBV6-1 and J usage is TRBJ1-1; the D is unclear. V was cut by 4 bases and J by 1 base, with 7 bases left in between. CDR3 length equals 13 residues. Germline assignment: CDR1 MNHNS and CDR2 SASEGT. The CDR3 bases are TGTGCCAGCAGTGGCGGGCCGAACACTGAAGCTTTCTTT. Its protein product is CASSGGPNTEAFF.

This chain uses TRBV6-7 with TRBJ1-6, with 9 bases fitting TRBD1. TRBV6-7 is an ORF, with its function uncertain. The CDR3 loop spans 17 amino acids. V lost 6 bases and J lost 0; bases outside the gene matches: 6. DNA for the CDR3: TGTGCCAGCAGATTGGACAGGGGAAGCTCCTATAATTCACCCCTCCACTTT. The encoded protein is CASRLDRGSSYNSPLHF.

Points on this clone: Other DNA sequences in this sample translate to the same CDR3. This chain uses TRBV7-2 with TRBJ2-3; a weak D match, TRBD2 (6 bases). The germline V and J ends were trimmed by 2 bases and 0 bases, with 9 bases remaining between them. The length of the CDR3 is 15 residues. Germline V gene lookup returns CDR1 SGHTA and CDR2 FQGNSA. The CDR3 is CASSLRGRSTDTQYF. CDR3 bases: TGTGCCAGCAGCTTAAGAGGGAGGAGCACAGATACGCAGTATTTT.

This CDR3 reads CASSTGGGAFF. The DNA of the CDR3 is TGTGCCAGCAGTACCGGAGGGGGAGCTTTCTTT. The rearrangement uses TRBV28 and TRBJ1-1; D might be TRBD1 (6 bases). This CDR3 is built from 11 residues. Trimming cost V 5 bases and J 10 bases, with 11 bases left between them. CDR1 is MDHEN and CDR2 is SYDVKM in the germline V gene.

The DNA of the CDR3 is TGTGCCAGCAGTTTATCCCCAAGGCACAGGCAGAGCAATCAGCCCCAGCATTTT. Translated: CASSLSPRHRQSNQPQHF. The chain joins TRBV28 to TRBJ1-5; D perhaps matches TRBD1 (5 bases). The CDR3 is 18 residues long. Trimming stripped 1 base from V and 1 base from J, with 17 bases between. Germline CDR1 reads MDHEN; CDR2 reads SYDVKM.

This chain connects TRBV10-3 to TRBJ1-6, with 8 bases fitting TRBD1. The CDR3 consists of 15 residues. Per the germline V gene, CDR1 is ENHRY and CDR2 is SYGVKD. The V gene end was trimmed by 4 bases and the J gene end by 6 bases; junction bases not matched to a gene: 5. CDR3 bases: TGTGCCATCAGTGTGGGGGACAGGCTTAATTCACCCCTCCACTTT. Its translation is CAISVGDRLNSPLHF.